The entry below describes one TCR beta chain. Antigen: not known. These data come from a study of molecular identifiers for immune sequencing clone quantification. Study conclusions and caveats: Underestimation of highly expanded clone sizes could arise where identical TCR molecules share a barcode.

TCRdb itself ran the PCR reads through MiXCR, one entry per CDR3 protein. In the table there are hundreds of thousands of distinct CDR3 sequences, roughly 25% of which are singletons. V was clipped by 3 bases and J by 4 bases; unmatched bases: 6. This CDR3 comprises 15 residues. Germline V gene lookup returns CDR1 LNHDA and CDR2 SQIVND (reference sequence). Sequencing was carried out using naive CD8+ T cells from blood, with Jurkat cell RNA spiked in. The subset was: FACS-sorted CD8+CD4-CCR7+CD45RA+ naive T cells. This chain uses TRBV19 with TRBJ2-1; 7 bases map to TRBD1. This sequence was found in a human donor in good health. Some libraries in this study had Jurkat cell RNA spiked in. CDR3 protein: CASSITGTVYNEQFF. Here the CDR3 DNA reads TGTGCCAGTAGTATTACCGGGACAGTTTACAATGAGCAGTTCTTC.